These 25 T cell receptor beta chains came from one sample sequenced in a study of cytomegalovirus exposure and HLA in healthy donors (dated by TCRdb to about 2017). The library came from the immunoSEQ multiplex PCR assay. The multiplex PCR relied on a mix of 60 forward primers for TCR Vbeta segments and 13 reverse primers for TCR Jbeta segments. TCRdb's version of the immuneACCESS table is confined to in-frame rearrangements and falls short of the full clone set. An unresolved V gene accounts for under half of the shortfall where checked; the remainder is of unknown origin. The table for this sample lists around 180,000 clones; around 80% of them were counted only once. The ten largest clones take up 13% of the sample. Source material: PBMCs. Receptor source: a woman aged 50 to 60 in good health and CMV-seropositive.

CDR3 residues: CASSPTGNSGNTIYF. The DNA for the CDR3 is TGCGCCAGCAGCCCAACAGGCAACTCTGGAAACACCATATATTTT. The chain uses TRBV5-1 and TRBJ1-3; perhaps TRBD1 as D (5 bases). CDR3 size: 15 residues. Per germline, CDR1 SGHRS and CDR2 YFSETQ. The germline V and J ends were trimmed by 4 bases and 0 bases, with 11 bases remaining between them.

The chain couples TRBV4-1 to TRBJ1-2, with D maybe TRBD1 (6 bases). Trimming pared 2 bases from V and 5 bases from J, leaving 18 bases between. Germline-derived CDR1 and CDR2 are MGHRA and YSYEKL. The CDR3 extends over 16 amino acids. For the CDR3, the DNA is TGCGCCAGCAGCCAACCAACGGGGGGGGCAAGTTATGGCTACACCTTC. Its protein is CASSQPTGGASYGYTF.

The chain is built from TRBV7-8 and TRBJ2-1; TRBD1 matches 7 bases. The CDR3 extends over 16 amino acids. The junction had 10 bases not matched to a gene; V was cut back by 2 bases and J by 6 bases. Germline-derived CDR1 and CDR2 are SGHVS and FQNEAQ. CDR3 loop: CASSLQQGLLSNEQFF. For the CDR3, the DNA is TGTGCCAGCAGCTTACAACAGGGGCTCTTATCCAATGAGCAGTTCTTC.

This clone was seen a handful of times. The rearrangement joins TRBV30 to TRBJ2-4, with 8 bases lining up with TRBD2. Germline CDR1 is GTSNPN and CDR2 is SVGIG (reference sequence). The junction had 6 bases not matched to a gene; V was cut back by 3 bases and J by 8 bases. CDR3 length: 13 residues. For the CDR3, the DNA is TGTGCCTGGAGACTGCGGGGGGTTGACATTCAGTACTTC. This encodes CAWRLRGVDIQYF.

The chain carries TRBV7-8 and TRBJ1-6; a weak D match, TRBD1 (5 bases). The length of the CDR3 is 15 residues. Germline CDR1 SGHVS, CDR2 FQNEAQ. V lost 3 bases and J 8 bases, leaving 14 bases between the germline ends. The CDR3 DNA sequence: TGTGCCAGCAGCTTCTCTAGGGGTACGGATTCACCCCTCCACTTT. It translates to CASSFSRGTDSPLHF.

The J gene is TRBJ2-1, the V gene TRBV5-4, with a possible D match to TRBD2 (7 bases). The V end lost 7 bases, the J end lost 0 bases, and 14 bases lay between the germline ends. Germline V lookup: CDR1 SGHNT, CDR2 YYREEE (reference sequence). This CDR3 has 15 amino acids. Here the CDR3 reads CASGGGPSSYNEQFF. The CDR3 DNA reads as TGTGCCAGCGGCGGGGGCCCCAGCTCCTACAATGAGCAGTTCTTC.

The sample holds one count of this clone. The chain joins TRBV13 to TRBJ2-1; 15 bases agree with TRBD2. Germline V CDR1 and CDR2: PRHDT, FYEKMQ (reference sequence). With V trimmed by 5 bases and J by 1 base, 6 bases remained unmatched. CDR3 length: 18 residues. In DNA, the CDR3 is TGTGCCAGCAGCCCCGGACTAGCGGGGGGGCTATCCTACAATGAGCAGTTCTTC. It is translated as CASSPGLAGGLSYNEQFF. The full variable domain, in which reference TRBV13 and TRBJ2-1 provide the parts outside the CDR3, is AAGVIQSPRHLIKEKRETATLKCYPIPRHDTVYWYQQGPGQDPQFLISFYEKMQSDKGSIPDRFSAQQFSDYHSELNMSSLELGDSALYFCASSPGLAGGLSYNEQFFGPGTRLTVL.

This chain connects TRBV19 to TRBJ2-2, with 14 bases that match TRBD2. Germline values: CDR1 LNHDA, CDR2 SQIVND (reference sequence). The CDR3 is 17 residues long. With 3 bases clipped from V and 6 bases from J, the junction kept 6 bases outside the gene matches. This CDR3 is CASSIPTSGGASGELFF. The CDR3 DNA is TGTGCCAGTAGTATCCCGACTAGCGGGGGGGCCTCCGGGGAGCTGTTTTTT. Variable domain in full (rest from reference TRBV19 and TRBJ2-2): DGGITQSPKYLFRKEGQNVTLSCEQNLNHDAMYWYRQDPGQGLRLIYYSQIVNDFQKGDIAEGYSVSREKKESFPLTVTSAQKNPTAFYLCASSIPTSGGASGELFFGEGSRLTVL.

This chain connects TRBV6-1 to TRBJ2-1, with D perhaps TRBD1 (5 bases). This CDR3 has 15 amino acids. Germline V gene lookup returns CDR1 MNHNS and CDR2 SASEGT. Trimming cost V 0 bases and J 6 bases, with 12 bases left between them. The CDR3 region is CASSEAIGQINEQFF. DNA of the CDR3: TGTGCCAGCAGTGAAGCAATTGGACAAATCAATGAGCAGTTCTTC.

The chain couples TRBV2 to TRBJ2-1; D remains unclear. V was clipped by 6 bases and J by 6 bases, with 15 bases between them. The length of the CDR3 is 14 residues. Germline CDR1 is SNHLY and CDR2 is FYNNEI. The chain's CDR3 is CASSAMGVGNEQFF. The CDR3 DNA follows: TGTGCCAGCAGCGCTATGGGCGTAGGCAATGAGCAGTTCTTC.

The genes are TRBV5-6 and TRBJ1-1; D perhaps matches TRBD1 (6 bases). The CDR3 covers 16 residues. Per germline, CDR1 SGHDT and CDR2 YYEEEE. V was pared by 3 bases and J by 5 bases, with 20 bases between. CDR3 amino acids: CASSYTTGGRWTEAFF. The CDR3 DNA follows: TGTGCCAGCAGCTATACGACAGGCGGGCGCTGGACTGAAGCTTTCTTT.

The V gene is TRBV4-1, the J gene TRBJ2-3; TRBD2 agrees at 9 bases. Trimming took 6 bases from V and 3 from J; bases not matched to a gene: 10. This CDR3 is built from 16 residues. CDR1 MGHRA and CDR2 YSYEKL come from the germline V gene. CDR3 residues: CASRRLAGGGTDTQYF. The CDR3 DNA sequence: TGCGCCAGCAGACGTTTGGCGGGGGGGGGAACAGATACGCAGTATTTT.

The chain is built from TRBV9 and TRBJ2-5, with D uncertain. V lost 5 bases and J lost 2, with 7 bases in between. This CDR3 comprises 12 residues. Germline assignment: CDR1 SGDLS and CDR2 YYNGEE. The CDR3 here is CASSSPQETQYF. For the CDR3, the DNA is TGTGCCAGCAGTTCCCCGCAAGAGACCCAGTACTTC. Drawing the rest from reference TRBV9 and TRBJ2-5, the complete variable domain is DSGVTQTPKHLITATGQRVTLRCSPRSGDLSVYWYQQSLDQGLQFLIQYYNGEERAKGNILERFSAQQFPDLHSELNLSSLELGDSALYFCASSSPQETQYFGPGTRLLVL.

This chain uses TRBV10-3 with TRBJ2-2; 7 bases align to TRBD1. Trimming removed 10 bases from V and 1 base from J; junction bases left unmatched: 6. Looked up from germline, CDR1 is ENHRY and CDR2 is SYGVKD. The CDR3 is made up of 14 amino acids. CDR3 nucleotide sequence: TGTGCCAGCACGGGACAGTTGAACACCGGGGAGCTGTTTTTT. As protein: CASTGQLNTGELFF.

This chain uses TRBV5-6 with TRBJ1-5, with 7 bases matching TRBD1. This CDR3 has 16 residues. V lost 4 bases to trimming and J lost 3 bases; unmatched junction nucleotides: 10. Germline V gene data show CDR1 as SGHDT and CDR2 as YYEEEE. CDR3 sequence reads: CASSPNLTGTNQPQHF. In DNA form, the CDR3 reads TGTGCCAGCAGCCCCAACTTGACAGGGACCAATCAGCCCCAGCATTTT.

This CDR3 is CASSLPSGGALGELFF. CDR3 coding DNA: TGTGCCAGCAGCTTGCCAAGCGGGGGGGCCCTCGGGGAGCTGTTTTTT. This rearrangement joins TRBV5-6 to TRBJ2-2; 10 nucleotides line up with TRBD2. This CDR3 is 16 amino acids long. CDR1 is SGHDT and CDR2 is YYEEEE in the germline V gene. V lost 1 base and J lost 7; bases outside the gene matches: 7.

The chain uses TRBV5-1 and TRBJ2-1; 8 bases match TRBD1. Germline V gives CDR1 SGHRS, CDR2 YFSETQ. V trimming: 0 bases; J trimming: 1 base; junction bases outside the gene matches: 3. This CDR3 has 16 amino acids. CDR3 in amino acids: CASSLEGDRSYNEQFF. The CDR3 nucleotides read TGCGCCAGCAGCTTGGAGGGGGACAGGTCCTACAATGAGCAGTTCTTC.

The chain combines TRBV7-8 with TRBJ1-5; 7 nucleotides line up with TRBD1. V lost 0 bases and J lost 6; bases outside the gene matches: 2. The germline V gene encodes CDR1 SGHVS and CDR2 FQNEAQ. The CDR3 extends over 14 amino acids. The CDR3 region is CASSLAPGGQPQHF. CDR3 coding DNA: TGTGCCAGCAGCTTAGCGCCAGGGGGTCAGCCCCAGCATTTT.

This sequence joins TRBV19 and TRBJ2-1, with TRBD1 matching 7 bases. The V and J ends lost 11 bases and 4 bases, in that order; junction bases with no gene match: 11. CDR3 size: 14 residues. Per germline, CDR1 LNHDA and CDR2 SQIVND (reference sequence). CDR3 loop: CAPSRTGPYNEQFF. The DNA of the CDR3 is TGTGCCCCGTCTCGGACAGGCCCTTACAATGAGCAGTTCTTC.

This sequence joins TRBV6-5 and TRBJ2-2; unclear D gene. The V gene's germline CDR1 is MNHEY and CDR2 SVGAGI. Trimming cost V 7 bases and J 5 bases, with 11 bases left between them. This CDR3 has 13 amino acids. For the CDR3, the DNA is TGTGCCAGCACCCCCCTAGGAACCGGGGAGCTGTTTTTT. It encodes CASTPLGTGELFF.

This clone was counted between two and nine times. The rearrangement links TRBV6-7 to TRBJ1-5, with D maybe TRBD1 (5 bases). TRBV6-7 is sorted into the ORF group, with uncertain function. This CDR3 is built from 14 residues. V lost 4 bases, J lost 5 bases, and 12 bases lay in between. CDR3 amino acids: CASSSTGGDQPQHF. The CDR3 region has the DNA TGTGCCAGCAGTTCCACAGGAGGGGATCAGCCCCAGCATTTT.

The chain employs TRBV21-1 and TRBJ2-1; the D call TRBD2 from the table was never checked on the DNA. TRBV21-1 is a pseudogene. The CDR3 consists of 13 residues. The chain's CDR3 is CASSNPGYNEQFF. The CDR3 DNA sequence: TGTGCCAGCAGCAATCCGGGCTACAATGAGCAGTTCTTC.

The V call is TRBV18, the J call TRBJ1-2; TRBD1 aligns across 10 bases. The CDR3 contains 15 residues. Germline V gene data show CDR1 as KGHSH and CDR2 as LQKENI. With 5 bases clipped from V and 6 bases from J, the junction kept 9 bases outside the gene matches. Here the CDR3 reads CASSSRDRGRDGYTF. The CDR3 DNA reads TGTGCCAGCTCATCGAGGGACAGGGGAAGGGATGGCTACACCTTC.

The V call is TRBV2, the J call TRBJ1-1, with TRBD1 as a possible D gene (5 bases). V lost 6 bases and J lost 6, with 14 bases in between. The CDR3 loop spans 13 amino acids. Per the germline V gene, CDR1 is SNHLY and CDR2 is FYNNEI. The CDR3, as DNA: TGTGCCAGCAGGGGTGGGGCAGACCCTGAAGCTTTCTTT. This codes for CASRGGADPEAFF.

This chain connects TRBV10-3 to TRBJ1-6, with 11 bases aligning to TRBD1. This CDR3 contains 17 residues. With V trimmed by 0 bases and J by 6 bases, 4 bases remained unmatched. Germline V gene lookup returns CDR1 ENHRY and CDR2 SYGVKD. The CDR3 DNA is TGTGCCATCAGTGAGTCTGGACAGGGGGCAGGTAATTCACCCCTCCACTTT. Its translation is CAISESGQGAGNSPLHF.